This T cell receptor (beta chain) emerged from a study of CD8+ T cells in alopecia areata. In each case, RNA was isolated and then reverse transcribed into cDNA as the sequencing template. Sequencing was performed with immunoSEQ multiplex PCR; in TCRdb, only in-frame clones are kept and a portion is missing. The sample shows around 150,000 clones, around 54% of them seen only once. The specimen was CD4+ T cells sorted from blood. The sequence was obtained from a human donor in good health.

CDR3: CASSLDGTGVGNEQFF. The CDR3 coding sequence is TGTGCCAGCAGCTTAGATGGGACAGGGGTGGGCAATGAGCAGTTCTTC. The V and J genes are TRBV7-2 and TRBJ2-1; 10 nucleotides align to TRBD1. CDR1 SGHTA and CDR2 FQGNSA come from the germline V gene. With 1 base clipped from V and 6 bases from J, the junction kept 6 bases outside the gene matches. The CDR3 runs 16 residues.